This TCR beta chain originates from a study of blood T cell repertoires in COVID-19. Study-level information: Sites in the United States, Italy and Spain provided acute and convalescent COVID-19 samples. T cells, B-cell-depleted T cells, or PBMCs supplied cDNA or gDNA.

The junction had 14 bases not matched to a gene; V was cut back by 2 bases and J by 5 bases. Germline CDR1 reads SGHTA; CDR2 reads FQGNSA. This CDR3 comprises 17 residues. As originally analysed: Estimation of nucleated cell counts relied on the amplification of reference gene primers. Some clones are missing from TCRdb's copy, which holds only in-frame ones; the method was immunoSEQ multiplex PCR. V and J calls and clone size come straight from that table; D and trimming were deduced from the DNA. The sample holds roughly 300,000 clones; about 87% are singletons and the top ten take around 8%. Specimen: peripheral blood. The chain employs TRBV7-2 and TRBJ2-5, with 7 bases matching TRBD1. The origin of this receptor is a woman aged 45-65 years who had recovered from COVID-19. The CDR3 protein is CASSLLAGQGGGETQYF. The CDR3 nucleotides read TGTGCCAGCAGCTTATTGGCGGGCCAAGGGGGCGGGGAGACCCAGTACTTC.